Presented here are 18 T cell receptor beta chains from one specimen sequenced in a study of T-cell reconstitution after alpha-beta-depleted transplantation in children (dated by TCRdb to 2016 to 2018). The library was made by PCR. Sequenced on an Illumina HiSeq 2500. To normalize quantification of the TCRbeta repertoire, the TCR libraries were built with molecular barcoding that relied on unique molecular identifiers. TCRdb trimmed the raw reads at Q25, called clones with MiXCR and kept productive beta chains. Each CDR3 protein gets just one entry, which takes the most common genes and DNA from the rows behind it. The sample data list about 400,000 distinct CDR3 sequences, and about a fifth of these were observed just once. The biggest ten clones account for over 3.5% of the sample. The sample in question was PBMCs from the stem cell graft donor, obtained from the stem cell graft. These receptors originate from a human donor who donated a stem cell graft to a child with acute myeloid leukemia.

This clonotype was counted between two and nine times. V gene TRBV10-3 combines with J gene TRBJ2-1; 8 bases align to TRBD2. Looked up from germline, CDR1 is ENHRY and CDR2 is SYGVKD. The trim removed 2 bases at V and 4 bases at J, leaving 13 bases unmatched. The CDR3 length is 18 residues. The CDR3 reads CAISESISPAGVYNEQFF. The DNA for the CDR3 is TGTGCCATCAGTGAGAGCATATCGCCAGCGGGAGTTTACAATGAGCAGTTCTTC.

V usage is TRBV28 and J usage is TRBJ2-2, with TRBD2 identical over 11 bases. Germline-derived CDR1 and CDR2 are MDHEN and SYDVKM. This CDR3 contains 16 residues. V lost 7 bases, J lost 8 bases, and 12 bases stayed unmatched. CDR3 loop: CASTARGTSGRGELFF. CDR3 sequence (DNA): TGTGCCAGCACCGCCCGCGGGACTAGCGGAAGAGGGGAGCTGTTTTTT.

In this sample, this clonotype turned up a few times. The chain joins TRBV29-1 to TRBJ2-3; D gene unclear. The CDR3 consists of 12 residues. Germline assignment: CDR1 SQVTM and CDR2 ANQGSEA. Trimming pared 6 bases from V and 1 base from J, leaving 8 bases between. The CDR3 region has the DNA TGCAGCGTCCTCGGTGGCACAGATACGCAGTATTTT. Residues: CSVLGGTDTQYF.

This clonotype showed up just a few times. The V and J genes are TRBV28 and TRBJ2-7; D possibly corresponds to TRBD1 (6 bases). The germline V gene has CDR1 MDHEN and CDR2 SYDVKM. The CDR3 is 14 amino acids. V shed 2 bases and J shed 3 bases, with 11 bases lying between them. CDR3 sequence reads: CASSLRTVNYEQYF. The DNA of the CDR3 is TGTGCCAGCAGTTTAAGGACAGTCAACTACGAGCAGTACTTC.

The CDR3 region has the DNA TGTGCCAGCAGCCTAACGAGCGGACAGCCCCAGCATTTT. This codes for CASSLTSGQPQHF. This chain joins TRBV12-3 or TRBV12-4 and TRBJ1-5, with unresolved D. Trimming removed 6 bases at V and 7 bases at J, with 13 bases between. The CDR3 has 13 residues.

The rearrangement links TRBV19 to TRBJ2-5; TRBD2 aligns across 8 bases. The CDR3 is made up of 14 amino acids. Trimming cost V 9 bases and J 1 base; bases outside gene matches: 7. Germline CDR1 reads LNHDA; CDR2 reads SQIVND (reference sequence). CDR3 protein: CASLGAGGQETQYF. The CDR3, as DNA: TGTGCCAGCCTGGGGGCGGGGGGCCAAGAGACCCAGTACTTC.

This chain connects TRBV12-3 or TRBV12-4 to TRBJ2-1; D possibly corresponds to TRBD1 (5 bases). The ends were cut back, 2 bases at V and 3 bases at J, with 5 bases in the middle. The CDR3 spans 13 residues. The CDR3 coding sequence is TGTGCCAGCAGTTTACAGGGCTACAATGAGCAGTTCTTC. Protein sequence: CASSLQGYNEQFF.

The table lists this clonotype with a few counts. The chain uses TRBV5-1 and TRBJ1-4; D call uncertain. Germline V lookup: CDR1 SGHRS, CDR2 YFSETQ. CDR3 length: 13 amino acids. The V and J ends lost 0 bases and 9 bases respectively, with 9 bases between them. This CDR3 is CASSLEEGQKLFF. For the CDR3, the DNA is TGCGCCAGCAGCTTGGAAGAGGGTCAAAAACTGTTTTTT. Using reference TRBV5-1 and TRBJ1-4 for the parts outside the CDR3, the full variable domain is KAGVTQTPRYLIKTRGQQVTLSCSPISGHRSVSWYQQTPGQGLQFLFEYFSETQRNKGNFPGRFSGRQFSNSRSEMNVSTLELGDSALYLCASSLEEGQKLFFGSGTQLSVL.

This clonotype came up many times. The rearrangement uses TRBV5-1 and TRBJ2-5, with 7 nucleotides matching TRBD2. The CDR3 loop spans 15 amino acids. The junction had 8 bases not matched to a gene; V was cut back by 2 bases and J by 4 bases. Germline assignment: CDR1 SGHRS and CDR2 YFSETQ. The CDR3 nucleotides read TGCGCCAGCAGCTTCGGGGGGTCCGGCGGAGAGACCCAGTACTTC. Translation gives CASSFGGSGGETQYF.

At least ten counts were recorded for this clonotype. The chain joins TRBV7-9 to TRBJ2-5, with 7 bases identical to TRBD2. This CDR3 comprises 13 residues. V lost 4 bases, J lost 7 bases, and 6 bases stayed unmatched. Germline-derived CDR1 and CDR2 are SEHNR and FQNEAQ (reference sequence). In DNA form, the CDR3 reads TGTGCCAGCAGCTCCGGGGACTATGGGACCCAGTACTTC. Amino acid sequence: CASSSGDYGTQYF.

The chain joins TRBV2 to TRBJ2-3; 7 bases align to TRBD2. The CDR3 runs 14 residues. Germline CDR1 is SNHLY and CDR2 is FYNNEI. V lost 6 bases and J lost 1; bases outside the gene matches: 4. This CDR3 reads CASRGGPRTDTQYF. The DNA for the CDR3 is TGTGCCAGCAGGGGAGGGCCCCGCACAGATACGCAGTATTTT.

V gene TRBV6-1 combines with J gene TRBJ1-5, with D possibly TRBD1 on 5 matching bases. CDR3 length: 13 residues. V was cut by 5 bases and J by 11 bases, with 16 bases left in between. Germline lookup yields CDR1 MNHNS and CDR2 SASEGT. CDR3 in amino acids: CASSRAGLGAQHF. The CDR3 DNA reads TGTGCCAGCAGTAGAGCTGGCCTAGGGGCCCAGCATTTT.

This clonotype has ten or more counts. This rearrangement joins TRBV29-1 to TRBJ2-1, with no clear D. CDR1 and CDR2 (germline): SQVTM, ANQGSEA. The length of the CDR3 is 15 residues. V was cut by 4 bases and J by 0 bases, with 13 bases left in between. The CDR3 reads CSVVEAVTSYNEQFF. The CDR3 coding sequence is TGCAGCGTTGTTGAGGCGGTAACCTCCTACAATGAGCAGTTCTTC.

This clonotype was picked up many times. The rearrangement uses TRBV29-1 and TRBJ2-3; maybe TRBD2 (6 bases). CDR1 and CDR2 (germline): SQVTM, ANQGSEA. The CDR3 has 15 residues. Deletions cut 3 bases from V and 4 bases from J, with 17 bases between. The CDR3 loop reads CSVDGGEAGADTQYF. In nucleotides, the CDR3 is TGCAGCGTTGACGGCGGGGAGGCTGGGGCAGATACGCAGTATTTT.

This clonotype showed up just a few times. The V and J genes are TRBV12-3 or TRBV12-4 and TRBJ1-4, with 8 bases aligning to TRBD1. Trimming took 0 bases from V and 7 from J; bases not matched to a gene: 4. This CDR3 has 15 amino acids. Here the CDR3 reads CASSLASGGREKLFF. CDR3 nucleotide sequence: TGTGCCAGCAGTTTAGCGTCAGGGGGCCGTGAAAAACTGTTTTTT.

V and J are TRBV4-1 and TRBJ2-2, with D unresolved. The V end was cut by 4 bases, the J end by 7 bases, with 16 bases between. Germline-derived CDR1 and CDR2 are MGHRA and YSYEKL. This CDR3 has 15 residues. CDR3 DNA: TGCGCCAGCAGCCCCCAAAGTTTGGTTGTCGGGGAGCTGTTTTTT. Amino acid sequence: CASSPQSLVVGELFF.

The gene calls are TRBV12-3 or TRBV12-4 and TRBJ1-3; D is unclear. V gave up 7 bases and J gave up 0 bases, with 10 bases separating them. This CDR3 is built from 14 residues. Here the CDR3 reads CASTPVISGNTIYF. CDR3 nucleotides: TGTGCCAGCACCCCGGTCATCTCTGGAAACACCATATATTTT.

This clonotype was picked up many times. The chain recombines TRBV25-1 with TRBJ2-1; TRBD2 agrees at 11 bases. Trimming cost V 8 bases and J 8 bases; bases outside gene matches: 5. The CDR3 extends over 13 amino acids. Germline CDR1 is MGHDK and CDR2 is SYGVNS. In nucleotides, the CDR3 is TGTGCCAGCTACGGGACTAGCGGAGATGAGCAGTTCTTC. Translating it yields CASYGTSGDEQFF. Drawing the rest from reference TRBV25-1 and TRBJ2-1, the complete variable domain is EADIYQTPRYLVIGTGKKITLECSQTMGHDKMYWYQQDPGMELHLIHYSYGVNSTEKGDLSSESTVSRIRTEHFPLTLESARPSHTSQYLCASYGTSGDEQFFGPGTRLTVL.